This T cell receptor (beta chain) was retrieved from a study of cytomegalovirus exposure and HLA in healthy donors (dated by TCRdb to the late 2010s). In terms of the full investigation: In an earlier analysis of approximately 500 of the donors, 250 to 300 Gb of sequence data and just under 120 million unique TCR beta sequences from roughly 200 million T cells were reported. An early release that covered roughly 600 HLA-typed donors contained approximately 300 gigabases of sequencing data and tens of millions of unique TCR sequences. The genetic ancestry cluster associated with self-reported Caucasian donors included roughly 84% of the roughly 400 genotyped donors. The study was designed to test whether signatures of past pathogen exposure could be identified by cataloging public T cell receptors. The study profiled the T cell repertoires of around 700 subjects by immunosequencing and related them to cytomegalovirus serostatus. In addition to the first cohort of 666 subjects, a separate validation cohort of 120 different subjects was used. To predict cytomegalovirus infection status, the study combined high-throughput TCR immunosequencing, statistical association of individual TCRs with disease status, and machine learning. A later analysis re-examined previously published TCR beta repertoires from around 670 donors and added high-resolution HLA genotyping to investigate patterns of TCR occurrence. Rather than drawing on any new phenotypic data, the later analysis identified candidate immune exposures from TCR beta sequences and the way those sequences occurred across donors. In an earlier analysis of roughly 540 of the donors, high-throughput TCR beta sequencing was used to judge whether each TCR beta V gene segment behaved as functional or pseudogenic. Donor age, sex, ethnicity and CMV serostatus were collected together with the repertoire data. A later genetic analysis used genome-wide SNP genotypes for about 65% of the roughly 700 donors, treating that subset as a discovery cohort. All discovery cohort repertoires had been generated using a single sequencing platform. Class I and class II HLA loci were covered by the typing at four-digit resolution. Typing coverage differed by locus: A, B, C, DRB1 and DQB1 were typed in roughly 620-630 donors, DQA1 in 522, DPA1 in around 600, and DPB1 in roughly 450. Four to six DR-DQ haplotypes were handled as single units for association and clustering, since linkage in the cohort was strong. On average, roughly 250,000 unique TCR beta nucleotide sequences were sequenced per donor among a few hundred genotyped donors of the cohort, with about 17% of those sequences being non-productive.

The cohort consisted of hundreds of healthy bone marrow donors. Cohort members were all nominally healthy when sampled, although unrecorded immune exposures were likely present. The donor tested CMV seropositive, placing the donor among the approximately 310 seropositive members of the cohort. A peripheral blood sample was provided by each donor, and peripheral blood mononuclear cells were used for TCR beta sequencing. Genomic DNA was extracted from the blood cell samples with the Qiagen DNeasy Blood Extraction Kit. To note about this clone: This receptor's antigen is unknown. Per-nucleotide qualities are absent, and no much larger clonotype sits a single base away.

Taken from the germline V gene, the CDR1 and CDR2 loops are KGHSH and LQKENI. Reading from cysteine to phenylalanine, the CDR3 counts 15 amino acids. Only the CDR3 DNA is retained, 45 bases long and in frame from the first base. Relative to germline, V is 3 bases shorter and J is 6 bases shorter, with 14 bases between their ends. Summary of the overall study and its limitations: The classifier was reported to diagnose cytomegalovirus status with high specificity and sensitivity in both the original and validation cohorts. HLA typing was unavailable for some donors at each locus, so association tests used only the typed subset. A later genetic analysis reported fewer N-insertions in productive TCRs among donors in an Asian-associated ancestry cluster than the roughly 640-donor mean. A total of about 150 TCR beta chains were listed by the study as associated with cytomegalovirus. A later analysis found that TCR association rates varied across HLA loci, with DRB1 alleles showing the most associated TCRs and HLA-C alleles the fewest. A cluster of highly shared sequence variants was judged likely to represent a technical artifact of the sequencing pipeline. An association between a missense DCLRE1C variant and V-gene and J-gene trimming of TCR beta chains was found in a later genetic analysis and replicated in an independent cohort. A later analysis found that HLA-associated TCR beta chains were more clonally expanded and had lower generation probabilities than equally common non-associated chains. In this cohort, only TCR beta chains were sequenced, and detectable features were limited by the absence of alpha or paired-chain data. Most CMV-associated TCR beta chains appeared to be HLA-restricted in a later analysis, and the HLA associations seemed to be driven largely by CMV exposure. In a later analysis, several top co-occurrence clusters were reported to appear linked to parvovirus B19, influenza, CMV and Epstein-Barr virus. A further reported finding was that TCR beta sequences accurately predicted the HLA-A and HLA-B alleles for most subjects in the first cohort. In an earlier analysis of approximately 590 of the donors, most TCR beta V segments appeared in productive rearrangements about 87% or about 30% of the time, broadly matching IMGT annotations. Immune exposure information for the cohort was limited to CMV serostatus. The authors suggested that the approach could potentially be generalized to other disease states and immunological phenotypes. A few of the identified cytomegalovirus-associated TCR beta chains were confirmed in vitro to be specific for cytomegalovirus antigens. Linkage disequilibrium might explain the correlated functional status among segregating V segments, but an unknown experimental factor could not be excluded. While some public TCRs were present in many individuals, most TCR sequences turned up only very rarely across donors. Because counts were too low, roughly 17 rarely observed V segments, including chromosome 9 orphons, were left out of the earlier analysis of several hundred of the donors. Strong co-occurrence of HLA alleles, especially DR and DQ, made assigning TCR associations to individual alleles difficult. The presence/absence analyses assumed that sequencing depth was roughly uniform across donors, and that assumption may not be true. Because the 87-base-pair reads could not distinguish some IMGT-functional V segments, including TRBV6-2 and TRBV6-3, those segments were excluded. Specific HLA alleles were associated with over 15,000 TCR beta sequences at a false discovery rate of 0.05 in a later analysis.

Receptor amplification or capture employed the immunoSEQ multiplex PCR assay. The multiplex PCR relied on a mix of 60 forward primers for TCR Vbeta segments and 13 reverse primers for TCR Jbeta segments. A multiplex PCR assay on genomic DNA amplified the CDR3 region of rearranged TCR beta genes. Amplified TCR beta libraries were sequenced as 87-base-pair reads on the Illumina HiSeq System. Turning to the authors' computational methods: In a later analysis, roughly 80 million unique TCR beta chains were counted across the roughly 700 repertoires, and roughly 11 million of these chains were shared by at least two donors. Raw reads were error-corrected and collapsed into unique sequences by a nearest-neighbor algorithm in which closely related sequences were merged to remove PCR and sequencing errors. CDR3 sequences were aligned to IMGT reference sequences to assign V, D and J gene segments. Each retained sequence needed at least a six-nucleotide match to both a V gene segment and a J gene segment. Rearrangements were classified as productive when the CDR3 lacked stop codons and remained in frame with V and J, and all other rearrangements were classified as non-productive. CDR3 was defined by IMGT convention, running from the second conserved V-encoded cysteine to the conserved J-encoded phenylalanine. In an earlier analysis of approximately 590 of the donors, sequences lacking an unambiguous match to a single V gene segment were excluded. In an earlier analysis of approximately 560 of the donors, a V segment was called functional when productive rearrangements were above 56.7%, and segregating when the standard deviation between donors exceeded 5%. A statistical classification framework was built for diagnosing cytomegalovirus status from the catalog of TCR beta chain sequences. V and J gene assignment, in a later analysis, came from comparing TCR nucleotide sequences with IMGT/GENE-DB human TR gene sequences. The TCRdist pipeline was used in a later analysis to assign CDR3 sequences and most-parsimonious VDJ recombination scenarios. In a later analysis, every TCR beta chain was defined by the combination of its CDR3 amino acid sequence and its V-gene family, and reads without a unique V-gene family were dropped. A later analysis removed roughly 590 highly shared, low-generation-probability nucleotide sequences to deal with suspected cross-contamination and a sequencing artifact. For each public chain, a later analysis derived a clonal expansion index from normalized ranks of inferred template counts within each repertoire. In a later analysis, generation probabilities were computed with a VDJ recombination model fitted to out-of-frame rearrangements, and the resulting probabilities were checked against IGoR. Hypergeometric tests were used in a later analysis to score TCR-TCR, TCR-HLA and TCR-CMV co-occurrence, with a repertoire-size bias correction applied to the TCR pairs. In a later analysis, false discovery rates were estimated by permuting HLA or CMV assignments 20 times. In a later analysis, co-occurring TCRs were grouped using DBSCAN, with TCRdist sequence similarity added in when clustering inside HLA-allele-positive subsets. Co-occurrence clustering excluded repertoires with fewer than 30,000 or more than 120,000 public chains, plus five with anomalous nucleotide sharing. TCRdb took over this immuneACCESS table, retaining in-frame rearrangements with V and J assigned. Such tables are incomplete; in checked studies, under half of the missing clones stem from an unresolved V gene, and the remainder is unexplained. V, J and clone size are those of that table, while D and trimming were read from the DNA. The sample data list fewer than 250,000 clones, and 70% to 80% of these were observed just once. The ten largest account for 2.1% of the sample.

This receptor chain uses TRBV18 and TRBJ1-4; the D gene is perhaps TRBD1, on 6 matching bases. The receptor was isolated from a woman in her 30s in good health and CMV-seropositive. Specimen: PBMCs. The DNA sequence follows: TGTGCCAGCTCACCTCCGGGGGGGCCCCATGAAAAACTGTTTTTT. This is translated as CASSPPGGPHEKLFF.